Given below is one T cell receptor (beta chain) in context. This sample was taken from a study of cytomegalovirus exposure and HLA in healthy donors. It was with 60 Vbeta and 13 Jbeta primers that the PCR ran. Clones were sequenced by immunoSEQ multiplex PCR, and TCRdb holds only the in-frame ones, with some missing. Of more than 140,000 clones in the sample, 64% are singletons; the top ten hold about 3%. The sequencing input was PBMCs. The receptor comes from a woman in her twenties or thirties in good health and CMV-seropositive.

The CDR3 protein is CASSIYGGGQPQHF. The CDR3 DNA reads TGTGCCAGTAGTATATACGGGGGAGGTCAGCCCCAGCATTTT. V gene TRBV19 combines with J gene TRBJ1-5, with D tentatively TRBD1 (5 bases). The germline CDR1 and CDR2 sequences are LNHDA and SQIVND (reference sequence). The length of the CDR3 is 14 residues. The V and J ends lost 2 bases and 6 bases respectively, with 11 bases between them. The entire variable domain, with the rest obtained from reference TRBV19 and TRBJ1-5, is as follows: DGGITQSPKYLFRKEGQNVTLSCEQNLNHDAMYWYRQDPGQGLRLIYYSQIVNDFQKGDIAEGYSVSREKKESFPLTVTSAQKNPTAFYLCASSIYGGGQPQHFGDGTRLSIL.